The clone carrying this TCR beta chain occurred once. Its antigen is undetermined. The PCR contained 60 Vbeta and 13 Jbeta primers. TCRdb's copy holds only in-frame clones and misses some; the assay was immunoSEQ multiplex PCR. The data show about 180,000 clones, around 80% seen once. The data are from a study of cytomegalovirus exposure and HLA in healthy donors. Study observations and caveats: Cytomegalovirus-associated status was assigned to about 160 TCR beta chains. With further analysis later on, most CMV-associated TCR beta chains appeared HLA-restricted. In a later analysis, TCR beta V- and J-gene trimming showed a link to a missense DCLRE1C variant. About 87% or about 30% of the time was how often most TCR beta V segments were productive, according to an earlier analysis.

Sequences were obtained from PBMCs. The sequence was obtained from a woman in her 30s in good health and CMV-seronegative.

The CDR3 protein is CSVSRTGGGNTEAFF. The CDR3 nucleotides read TGCAGCGTCTCCAGGACAGGGGGGGGCAACACTGAAGCTTTCTTT. The chain uses TRBV29-1 and TRBJ1-1, with 10 positions matching TRBD1. The CDR3 covers 15 residues. From germline, CDR1 is SQVTM and CDR2 ANQGSEA. V shed 6 bases, J shed 2 bases, and the junction held 9 bases outside the gene matches.